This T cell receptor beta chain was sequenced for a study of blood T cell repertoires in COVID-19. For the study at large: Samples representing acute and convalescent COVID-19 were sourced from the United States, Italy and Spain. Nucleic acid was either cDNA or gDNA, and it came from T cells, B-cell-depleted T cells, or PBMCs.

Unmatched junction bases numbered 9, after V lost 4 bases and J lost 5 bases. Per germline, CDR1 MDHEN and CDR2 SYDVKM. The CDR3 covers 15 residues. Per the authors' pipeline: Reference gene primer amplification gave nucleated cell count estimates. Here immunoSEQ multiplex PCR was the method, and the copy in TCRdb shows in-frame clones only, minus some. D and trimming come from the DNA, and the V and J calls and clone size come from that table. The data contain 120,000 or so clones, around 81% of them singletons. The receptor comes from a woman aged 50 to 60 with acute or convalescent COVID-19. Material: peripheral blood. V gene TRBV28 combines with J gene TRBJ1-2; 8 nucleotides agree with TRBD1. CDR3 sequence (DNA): TGTGCCAGCAGTTCGACAGGGGAGGGTGGGTATGGCTACACCTTC. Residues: CASSSTGEGGYGYTF.